The 9 T cell receptor beta chains listed next were all sequenced from one sample in a study of shared clonotypes between healthy human individuals. Clones were read by immunoSEQ multiplex PCR, and TCRdb kept only the in-frame ones, dropping some. The sample shows under 1,100,000 clones, 60% to 80% of them seen only once. Sequencing was carried out using memory CD4+ T cells sorted from blood. Specified subset: CD45RA-negative fraction. The source is a man aged 18-30 years in good health.

The chain couples TRBV6-5 to TRBJ2-7; 8 bases are shared with TRBD2. After removal of 4 bases from V and 2 bases from J, the junction contained 4 bases not matched to a gene. Germline CDR1 and CDR2: MNHEY and SVGAGI. The CDR3 has 14 amino acids. In DNA form, the CDR3 reads TGTGCCAGCAGTTGGGGGACTAGTGCCTACGAGCAGTACTTC. Protein product: CASSWGTSAYEQYF.

This clone was seen more than once but under ten times. This chain connects TRBV28 to TRBJ2-5, with 7 bases lining up with TRBD1. In germline, CDR1 is MDHEN, CDR2 SYDVKM. Trimming cost V 6 bases and J 6 bases; bases outside gene matches: 10. The CDR3 is 14 residues long. The CDR3 coding sequence is TGTGCCAGCAGCACGAGCTCAGGGGGTCAGACCCAGTACTTC. Translated: CASSTSSGGQTQYF. Drawing the rest from reference TRBV28 and TRBJ2-5, the complete variable domain is DVKVTQSSRYLVKRTGEKVFLECVQDMDHENMFWYRQDPGLGLRLIYFSYDVKMKEKGDIPEGYSVSREKKERFSLILESASTNQTSMYLCASSTSSGGQTQYFGPGTRLLVL.

The J gene is TRBJ2-7, the V gene TRBV27; 7 bases agree with TRBD2. CDR3 size: 14 residues. From germline, CDR1 is MNHEY and CDR2 SMNVEV (reference sequence). The ends lost 0 bases at V and 7 bases at J; junction bases unmatched: 6. The CDR3 DNA is TGTGCCAGCAGTTTATCCCGACTAGCTCGGGAGCAGTACTTC. Protein sequence: CASSLSRLAREQYF.

This clone came up many times. The chain joins TRBV14 to TRBJ2-2; D not certain. CDR1 and CDR2 from the germline V gene are SGHDN and FVKESK. The CDR3 is 13 residues long. The V end lost 4 bases, the J end lost 4 bases, and 7 bases lay between the germline ends. The CDR3 sequence is CASSPLRTGELFF. In nucleotides, the CDR3 is TGTGCCAGCAGCCCCCTGCGCACCGGGGAGCTGTTTTTT.

V and J are TRBV7-3 and TRBJ2-3; unclear D gene. Trimming removed 5 bases from V and 3 bases from J, with 9 bases in between. Per the germline V gene, CDR1 is SGHTA and CDR2 is FQGTGA. There are 13 residues in the CDR3. This CDR3 reads CASSMTYTDTQYF. The CDR3 DNA is TGTGCCAGCAGCATGACATATACAGATACGCAGTATTTT.

V and J are TRBV7-3 and TRBJ2-3, with TRBD2 matching over 8 bases. Trimming at V came to 5 bases and at J to 4 bases, leaving 14 bases not matched to a gene. From germline, CDR1 is SGHTA and CDR2 FQGTGA. The CDR3 is made up of 17 amino acids. The CDR3 here is CASSPIPSRGAPDTQYF. Written as DNA, the CDR3 is TGTGCCAGCAGCCCCATTCCGTCGCGGGGGGCGCCAGATACGCAGTATTTT.

The chain links TRBV15 to TRBJ2-7, with TRBD1 matching over 10 bases. The CDR3 is 17 residues long. After removal of 0 bases from V and 6 bases from J, the junction contained 11 bases not matched to a gene. Germline assignment: CDR1 LNHNV and CDR2 YYDKDF (reference sequence). The CDR3 nucleotides are TGTGCCACCAGCAGAGATTGGATTGGACAGGGGGTAGCCGAGCAGTACTTC. Encoded protein: CATSRDWIGQGVAEQYF.

The chain joins TRBV12-5 to TRBJ1-1; the D gene is possibly TRBD1 (5 bases). V shed 3 bases and J shed 11 bases, with 10 bases lying between them. There are 11 residues in the CDR3. CDR1 and CDR2 (germline): LGHNT, FRNRAP. CDR3 region: CASGFSNRAFF. The CDR3 DNA is TGTGCTAGTGGTTTCTCCAACAGGGCTTTCTTT.

J is TRBJ2-3 and V is TRBV5-6; D is perhaps TRBD1 or TRBD2 (6 bases each). CDR3 length: 15 residues. Trimming removed 1 base at V and 4 bases at J, with 13 bases between. The germline V gene has CDR1 SGHDT and CDR2 YYEEEE. CDR3 protein: CASSLLSGGADTQYF. As DNA, the CDR3 is TGTGCCAGCAGCTTGTTGTCCGGGGGCGCAGATACGCAGTATTTT.